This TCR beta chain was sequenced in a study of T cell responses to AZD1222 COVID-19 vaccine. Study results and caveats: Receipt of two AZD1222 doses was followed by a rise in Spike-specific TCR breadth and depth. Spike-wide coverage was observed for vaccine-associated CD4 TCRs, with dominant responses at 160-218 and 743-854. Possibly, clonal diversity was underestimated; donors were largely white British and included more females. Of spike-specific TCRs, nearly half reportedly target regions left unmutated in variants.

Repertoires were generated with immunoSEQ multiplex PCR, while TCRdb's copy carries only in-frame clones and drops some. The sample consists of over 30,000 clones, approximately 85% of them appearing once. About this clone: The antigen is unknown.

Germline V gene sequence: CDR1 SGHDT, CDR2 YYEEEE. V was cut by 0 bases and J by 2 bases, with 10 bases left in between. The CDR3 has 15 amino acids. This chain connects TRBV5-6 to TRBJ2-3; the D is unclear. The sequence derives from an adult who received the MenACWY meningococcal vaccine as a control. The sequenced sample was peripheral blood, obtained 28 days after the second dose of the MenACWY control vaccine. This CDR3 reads CASSLGRVLTDTQYF. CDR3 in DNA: TGTGCCAGCAGCTTGGGACGGGTCCTCACAGATACGCAGTATTTT.